This T cell receptor (beta chain) was identified in a study of cytomegalovirus exposure and HLA in healthy donors. Study results and limitations: An analysis that came later showed most CMV-associated TCR beta chains appearing HLA-restricted. Per a later analysis, HLA-associated TCR beta chains showed more clonal expansion than other, equally common TCR beta chains. In an earlier analysis, in some 500 donors, most V segments appeared productive either ~87% or ~30% of the time. Follow-up analysis seemed to connect common viral pathogens with several of the most significant clusters identified.

This clone was recorded once. The antigen remains unidentified. From germline, CDR1 is SGHTA and CDR2 FQGNSA. V shed 5 bases and J 2 bases; nucleotides not matched to a gene: 4. The CDR3 has 14 amino acids. The PCR was carried out with 60 Vbeta primers and 13 Jbeta primers. Profiling relied on immunoSEQ multiplex PCR, and the TCRdb table lists in-frame clones only, not all of them. The sample records approximately 260,000 clones, approximately 84% being singletons. The rearrangement uses TRBV7-2 and TRBJ2-5; 8 bases agree with TRBD2. The specimen was PBMCs. The clonotype comes from a woman aged 40 to 50 in good health and CMV-seropositive. CDR3 coding DNA: TGTGCCAGCAGCCGAGCGGGGGCGCAAGAGACCCAGTACTTC. Translating it yields CASSRAGAQETQYF. Filled out from reference TRBV7-2 and TRBJ2-5, the complete variable domain reads GAGVSQSPSNKVTEKGKDVELRCDPISGHTALYWYRQSLGQGLEFLIYFQGNSAPDKSGLPSDRFSAERTGGSVSTLTIQRTQQEDSAVYLCASSRAGAQETQYFGPGTRLLVL.